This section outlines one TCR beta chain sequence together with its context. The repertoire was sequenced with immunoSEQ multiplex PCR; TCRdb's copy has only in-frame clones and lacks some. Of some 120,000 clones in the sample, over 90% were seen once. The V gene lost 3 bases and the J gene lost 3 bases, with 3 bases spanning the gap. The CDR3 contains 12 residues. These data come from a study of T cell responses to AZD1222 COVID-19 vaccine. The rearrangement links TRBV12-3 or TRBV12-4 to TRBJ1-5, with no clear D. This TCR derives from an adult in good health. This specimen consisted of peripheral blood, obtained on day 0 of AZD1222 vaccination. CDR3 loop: CASSFNNQPQHF. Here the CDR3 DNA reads TGTGCCAGCAGTTTTAACAATCAGCCCCAGCATTTT.